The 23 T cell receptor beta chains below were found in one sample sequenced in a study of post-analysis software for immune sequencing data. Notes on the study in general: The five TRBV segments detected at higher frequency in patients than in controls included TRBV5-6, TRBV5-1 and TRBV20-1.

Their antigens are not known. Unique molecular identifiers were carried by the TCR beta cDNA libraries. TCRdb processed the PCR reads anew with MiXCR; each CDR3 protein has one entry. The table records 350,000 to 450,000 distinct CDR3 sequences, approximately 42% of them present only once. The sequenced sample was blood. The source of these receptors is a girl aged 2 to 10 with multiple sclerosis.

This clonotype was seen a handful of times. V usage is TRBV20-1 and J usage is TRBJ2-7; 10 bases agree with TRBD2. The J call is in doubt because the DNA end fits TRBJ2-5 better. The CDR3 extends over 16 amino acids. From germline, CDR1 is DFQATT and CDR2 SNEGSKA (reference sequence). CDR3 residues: CSARDVASGRLETQYF. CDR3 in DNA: TGCAGTGCTAGAGATGTTGCTAGCGGGAGATTGGAGACCCAGTACTTC.

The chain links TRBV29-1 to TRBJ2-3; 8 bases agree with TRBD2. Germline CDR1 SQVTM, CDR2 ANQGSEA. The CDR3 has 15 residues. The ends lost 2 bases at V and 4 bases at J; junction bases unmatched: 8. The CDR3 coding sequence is TGCAGCGTTGAATTCCCGGGAGGGCCTGCAGATACGCAGTATTTT. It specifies CSVEFPGGPADTQYF.

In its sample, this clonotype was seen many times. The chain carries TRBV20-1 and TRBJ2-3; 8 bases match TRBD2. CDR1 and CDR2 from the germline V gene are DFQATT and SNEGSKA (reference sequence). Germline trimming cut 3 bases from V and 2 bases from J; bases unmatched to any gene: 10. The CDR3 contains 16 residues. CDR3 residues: CSARALTSAHTDTQYF. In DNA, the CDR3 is TGCAGTGCTAGGGCCCTGACTAGCGCCCACACAGATACGCAGTATTTT.

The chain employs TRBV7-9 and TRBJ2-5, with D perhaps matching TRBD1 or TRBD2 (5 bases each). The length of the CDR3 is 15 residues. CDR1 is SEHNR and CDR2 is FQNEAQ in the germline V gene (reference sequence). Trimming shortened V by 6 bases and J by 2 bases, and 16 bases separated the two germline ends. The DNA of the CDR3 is TGTGCCAGCAGTAATCTGGTGGGACGACAAGAGACCCAGTACTTC. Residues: CASSNLVGRQETQYF.

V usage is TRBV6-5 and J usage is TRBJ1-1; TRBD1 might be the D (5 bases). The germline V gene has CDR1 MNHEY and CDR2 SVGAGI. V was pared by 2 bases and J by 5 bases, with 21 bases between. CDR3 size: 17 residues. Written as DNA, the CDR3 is TGTGCCAGCAGTTACAACCTACCTTGGGGGGTGAGGACTGAAGCTTTCTTT. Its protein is CASSYNLPWGVRTEAFF.

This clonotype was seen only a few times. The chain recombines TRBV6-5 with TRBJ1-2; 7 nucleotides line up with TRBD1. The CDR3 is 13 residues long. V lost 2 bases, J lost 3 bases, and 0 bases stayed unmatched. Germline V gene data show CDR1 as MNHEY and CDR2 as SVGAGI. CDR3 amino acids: CASSYGQDYGYTF. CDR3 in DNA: TGTGCCAGCAGTTACGGACAGGACTATGGCTACACCTTC.

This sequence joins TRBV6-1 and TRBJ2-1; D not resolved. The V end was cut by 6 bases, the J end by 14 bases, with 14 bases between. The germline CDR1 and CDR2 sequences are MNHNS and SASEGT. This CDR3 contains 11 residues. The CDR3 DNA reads TGTGCCAGCAGGAAGAGGAGTTCGGAGTTCTTC. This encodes CASRKRSSEFF.

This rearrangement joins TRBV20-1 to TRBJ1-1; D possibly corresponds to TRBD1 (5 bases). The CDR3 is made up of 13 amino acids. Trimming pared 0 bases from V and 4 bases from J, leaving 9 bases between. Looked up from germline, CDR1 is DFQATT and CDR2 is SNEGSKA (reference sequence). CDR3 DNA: TGCAGTGCTAGAGAGGCAGGGATCACTGAAGCTTTCTTT. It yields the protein CSAREAGITEAFF.

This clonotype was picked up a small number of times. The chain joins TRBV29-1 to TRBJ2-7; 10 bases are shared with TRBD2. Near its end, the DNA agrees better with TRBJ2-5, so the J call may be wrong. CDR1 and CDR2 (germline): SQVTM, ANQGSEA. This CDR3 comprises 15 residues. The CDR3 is CSVERGSGRGETQYF. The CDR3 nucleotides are TGCAGCGTTGAACGGGGAAGCGGGAGGGGAGAGACCCAGTACTTC.

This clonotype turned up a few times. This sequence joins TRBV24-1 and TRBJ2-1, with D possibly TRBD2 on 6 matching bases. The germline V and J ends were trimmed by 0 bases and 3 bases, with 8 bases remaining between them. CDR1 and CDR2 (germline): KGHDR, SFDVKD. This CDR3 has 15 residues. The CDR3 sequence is CATSDLAGNYNEQFF. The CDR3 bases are TGTGCCACCAGTGATTTGGCGGGAAACTACAATGAGCAGTTCTTC.

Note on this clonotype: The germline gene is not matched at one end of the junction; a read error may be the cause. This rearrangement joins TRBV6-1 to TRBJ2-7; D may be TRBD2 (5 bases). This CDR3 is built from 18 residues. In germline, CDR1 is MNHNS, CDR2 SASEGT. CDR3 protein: CASSEFSNLVDYSCEQYF. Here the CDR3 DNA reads TGTGCCAGCAGTGAGTTTTCGAACCTTGTAGACTACTCCTGCGAGCAGTACTTC.

In DNA, the CDR3 is TGTGCCAGCAGCTTAGACGGGACGATCACCGGGGAGCTGTTTTTT. Protein sequence: CASSLDGTITGELFF. The chain is built from TRBV7-2 and TRBJ2-2, with D perhaps TRBD1 or TRBD2 (5 bases each). Trimming removed 1 base at V and 4 bases at J, with 10 bases between. Germline lookup yields CDR1 SGHTA and CDR2 FQGNSA. This CDR3 comprises 15 residues. Using reference TRBV7-2 and TRBJ2-2 for the parts outside the CDR3, the full variable domain is GAGVSQSPSNKVTEKGKDVELRCDPISGHTALYWYRQSLGQGLEFLIYFQGNSAPDKSGLPSDRFSAERTGGSVSTLTIQRTQQEDSAVYLCASSLDGTITGELFFGEGSRLTVL.

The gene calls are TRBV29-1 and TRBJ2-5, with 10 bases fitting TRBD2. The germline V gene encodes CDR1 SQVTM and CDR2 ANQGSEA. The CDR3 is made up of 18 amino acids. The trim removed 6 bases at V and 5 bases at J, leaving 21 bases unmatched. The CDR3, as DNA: TGCAGCGTCGACCACCCCTCGGGGCTAGCGGGAGTTGGGGAGACCCAGTACTTC. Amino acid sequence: CSVDHPSGLAGVGETQYF.

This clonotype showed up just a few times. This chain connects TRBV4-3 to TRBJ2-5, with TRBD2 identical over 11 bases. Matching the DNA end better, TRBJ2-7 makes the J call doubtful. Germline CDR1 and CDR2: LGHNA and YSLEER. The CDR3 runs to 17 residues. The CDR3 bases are TGCGCCAGCAGCCAAATTTCAACTAGCGGGAGTGCTTACGAGCAGTACTTC. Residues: CASSQISTSGSAYEQYF.

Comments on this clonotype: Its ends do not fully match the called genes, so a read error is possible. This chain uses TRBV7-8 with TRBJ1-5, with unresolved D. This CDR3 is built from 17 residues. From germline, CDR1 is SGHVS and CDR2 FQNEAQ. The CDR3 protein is CASSLETTVVGNQPRHF. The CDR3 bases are TGTGCCAGCAGCTTAGAGACGACTGTGGTGGGCAATCAGCCCCGGCATTTT.

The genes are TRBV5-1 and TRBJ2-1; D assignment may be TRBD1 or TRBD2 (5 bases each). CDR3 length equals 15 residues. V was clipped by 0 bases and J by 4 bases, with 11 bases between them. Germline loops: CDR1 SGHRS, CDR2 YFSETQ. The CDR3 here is CASSLGGTDYNEQFF. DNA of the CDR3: TGCGCCAGCAGCTTGGGAGGGACCGATTACAATGAGCAGTTCTTC.

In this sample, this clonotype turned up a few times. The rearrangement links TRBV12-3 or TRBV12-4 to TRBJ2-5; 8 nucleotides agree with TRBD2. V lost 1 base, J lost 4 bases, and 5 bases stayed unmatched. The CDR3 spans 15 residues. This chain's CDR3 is CASSLGRLARETQYF. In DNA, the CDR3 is TGTGCCAGCAGTTTAGGTCGACTAGCGCGAGAGACCCAGTACTTC.

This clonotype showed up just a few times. CDR3 nucleotide sequence: TGTGCCAGCAGCTTAGTCAACAATGAGCAGTTCTTC. Its protein product is CASSLVNNEQFF. The V gene is TRBV11-2, the J gene TRBJ2-1; the D is unclear. There are 12 residues in the CDR3. The germline V and J ends were trimmed by 1 base and 5 bases, with 3 bases remaining between them. CDR1 is SGHAT, CDR2 FQNNGV, per germline.

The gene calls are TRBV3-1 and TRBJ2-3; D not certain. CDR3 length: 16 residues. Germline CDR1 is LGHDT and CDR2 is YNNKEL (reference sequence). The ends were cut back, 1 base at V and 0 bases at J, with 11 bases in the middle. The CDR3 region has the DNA TGTGCCAGCAGCCAAGTCTGGACCTCTAGCACAGATACGCAGTATTTT. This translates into CASSQVWTSSTDTQYF.

The CDR3 sequence: CASSRGPKVNQPQHF. CDR3 in DNA: TGCGCCAGCAGCAGGGGGCCTAAAGTTAATCAGCCCCAGCATTTT. The chain combines TRBV5-1 with TRBJ1-5, with 7 bases aligning to TRBD1. Germline V lookup: CDR1 SGHRS, CDR2 YFSETQ. J gave up 4 bases and V 4 bases, and 8 bases lay outside the gene matches. The CDR3 covers 15 residues.

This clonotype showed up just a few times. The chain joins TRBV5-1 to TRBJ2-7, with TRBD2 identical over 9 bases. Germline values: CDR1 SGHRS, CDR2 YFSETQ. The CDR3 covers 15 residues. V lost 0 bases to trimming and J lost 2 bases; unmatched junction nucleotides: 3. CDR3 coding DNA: TGCGCCAGCAGCTTGGCGGCGGGAGGGCCCTACGAGCAGTACTTC. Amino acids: CASSLAAGGPYEQYF.

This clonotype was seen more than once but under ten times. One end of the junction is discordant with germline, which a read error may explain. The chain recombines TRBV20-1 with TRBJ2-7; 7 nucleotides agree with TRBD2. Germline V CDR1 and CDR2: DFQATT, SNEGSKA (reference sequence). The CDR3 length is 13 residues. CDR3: CRTLGEGTYEQYF. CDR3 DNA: TGTAGAACCCTTGGGGAGGGAACCTACGAGCAGTACTTC.

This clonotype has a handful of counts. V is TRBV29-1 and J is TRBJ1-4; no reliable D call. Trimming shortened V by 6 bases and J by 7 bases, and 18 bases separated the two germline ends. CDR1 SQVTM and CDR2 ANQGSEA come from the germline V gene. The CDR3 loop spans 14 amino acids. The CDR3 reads CSVTEYLRGEKLFF. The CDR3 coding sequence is TGCAGCGTCACGGAATACCTGCGGGGTGAAAAACTGTTTTTT.